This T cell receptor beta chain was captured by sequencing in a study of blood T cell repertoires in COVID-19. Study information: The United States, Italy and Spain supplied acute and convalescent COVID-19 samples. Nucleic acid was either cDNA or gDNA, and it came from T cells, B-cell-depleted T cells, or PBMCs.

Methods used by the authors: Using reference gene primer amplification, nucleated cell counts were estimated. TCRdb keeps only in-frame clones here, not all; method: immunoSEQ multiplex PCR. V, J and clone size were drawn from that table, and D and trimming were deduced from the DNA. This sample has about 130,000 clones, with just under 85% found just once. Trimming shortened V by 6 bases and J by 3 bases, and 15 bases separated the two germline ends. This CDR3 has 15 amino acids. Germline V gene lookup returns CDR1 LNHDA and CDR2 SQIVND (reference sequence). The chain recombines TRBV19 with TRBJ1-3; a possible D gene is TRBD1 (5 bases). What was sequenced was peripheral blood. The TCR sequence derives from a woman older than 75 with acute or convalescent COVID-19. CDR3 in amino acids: CASRAGTLIGNTIYF. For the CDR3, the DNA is TGTGCCAGTAGGGCGGGGACCCTTATTGGAAACACCATATATTTT.